This TCR beta chain was identified during a study of regulatory T cells in long-lasting Graves disease. In the study overall: The criterion for persistent Graves' disease was over 5 years of antithyroid drugs with positive TSH receptor antibodies.

This CDR3 spans 18 amino acids. Per germline, CDR1 MNHNS and CDR2 SASEGT. The V segment lost 6 bases and the J segment 0 bases; nucleotides outside the gene matches: 14. Time point denoted: persistent/refractory GD, antithyroid drugs over 5 years with positive TRAb. RNA from PBMCs was the source of the TCR library. Arm-PCR with iRepertoire HTBI primers amplified the CDR3 regions for these TCR beta libraries. TCRdb re-called the multiplex PCR reads through MiXCR, storing one row per CDR3 protein. This sample has some 430,000 distinct CDR3 sequences, with 20% to 25% found just once. Study results and limitations: It was in persistent disease that TRBV28, TRBJ1-2 and TRBJ2-5 were favored.

This clonotype has only a few counts. Its antigen is not known. The receptor was isolated from a female donor with Graves disease. The sample in question was peripheral blood mononuclear cells (PBMCs), obtained when the disease was refractory, from a patient treated with antithyroid drugs. The V and J genes are TRBV6-1 and TRBJ2-7; TRBD2 aligns across 10 bases. CDR3 loop: CASSRRRIAGGLSYEQYF. The CDR3 nucleotides are TGTGCCAGCAGCCGAAGGAGAATAGCGGGAGGTCTCTCCTACGAGCAGTACTTC.